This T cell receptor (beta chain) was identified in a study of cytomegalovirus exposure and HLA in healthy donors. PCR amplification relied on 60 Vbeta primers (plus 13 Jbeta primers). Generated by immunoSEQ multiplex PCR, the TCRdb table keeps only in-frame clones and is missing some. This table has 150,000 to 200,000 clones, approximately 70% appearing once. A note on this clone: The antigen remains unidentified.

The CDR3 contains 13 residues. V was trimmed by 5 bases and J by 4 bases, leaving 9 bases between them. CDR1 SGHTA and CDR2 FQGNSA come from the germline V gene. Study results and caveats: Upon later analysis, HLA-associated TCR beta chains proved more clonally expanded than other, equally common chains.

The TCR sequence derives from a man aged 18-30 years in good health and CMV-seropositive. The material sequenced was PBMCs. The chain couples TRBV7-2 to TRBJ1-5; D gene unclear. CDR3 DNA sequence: TGTGCCAGCAGCCTAGATGTAAATCAGCCCCAGCATTTT. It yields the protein CASSLDVNQPQHF.